A selection of T cell receptor beta chains follows, all from one sample in a study of blood T cell repertoires in COVID-19. Measured with immunoSEQ multiplex PCR; TCRdb has only the in-frame clones, and not every one. The sample lists some 100,000 clones, roughly 87% seen once, with roughly 8% in the top ten. The sequencing sample was made of peripheral blood. The source of these receptors is a human donor in a cohort sampled during active COVID-19. CDR3s include the opening cysteine and the closing phenylalanine or tryptophan. Fields, in order: CDR3 protein, CDR3 DNA, clone size, V gene, J gene, D gene. D genes are given only for firm matches. Clone sizes are given selectively: once, few, many, or a class where the clone is expanded.

CDR3aa: CASSHTKLAGEADTQYF
CDR3nt: TGTGCCAGCAGCCACACCAAACTAGCGGGAGAGGCAGATACGCAGTATTTT
abundance: -
v_gene: TRBV28
j_gene: TRBJ2-3
d_gene: TRBD2

CDR3aa: CASSLDRPLGGQPQHF
CDR3nt: TGTGCCAGCTCACTCGACAGACCCCTCGGGGGTCAGCCCCAGCATTTT
abundance: -
v_gene: TRBV18
j_gene: TRBJ1-5
d_gene: -

CDR3aa: CASSGGLVAYNEQFF
CDR3nt: TGTGCCAGCAGCGGCGGACTAGTGGCCTACAATGAGCAGTTCTTC
abundance: -
v_gene: TRBV7-9
j_gene: TRBJ2-1
d_gene: TRBD2

CDR3aa: CASSTRVAGGPSTDTQYF
CDR3nt: TGTGCCAGCAGTACCCGGGTAGCGGGAGGGCCTAGCACAGATACGCAGTATTTT
abundance: -
v_gene: TRBV27
j_gene: TRBJ2-3
d_gene: TRBD2

CDR3aa: CASSSWSVSGNTIYF
CDR3nt: TGTGCCAGCAGCTCCTGGTCAGTCTCTGGAAACACCATATATTTT
abundance: -
v_gene: TRBV7-9
j_gene: TRBJ1-3
d_gene: -

CDR3aa: CASSHDVGVGEQFF
CDR3nt: TGTGCCAGCAGCCATGACGTGGGAGTAGGCGAGCAGTTCTTC
abundance: -
v_gene: TRBV7-6
j_gene: TRBJ2-1
d_gene: -

CDR3aa: CASSIQLRGDRPQHF
CDR3nt: TGTGCCAGTAGTATACAGTTGCGGGGGGACCGGCCCCAGCATTTT
abundance: -
v_gene: TRBV19
j_gene: TRBJ1-5
d_gene: -

CDR3aa: CASSLAGWGTDTQYF
CDR3nt: TGTGCCAGCAGCTTGGCGGGTTGGGGCACAGATACGCAGTATTTT
abundance: once
v_gene: TRBV5-5
j_gene: TRBJ2-3
d_gene: -

CDR3aa: CASSKDSGQGAYEQYF
CDR3nt: TGTGCCAGCAGCAAAGACTCGGGACAGGGGGCCTACGAGCAGTACTTC
abundance: -
v_gene: TRBV9
j_gene: TRBJ2-7
d_gene: TRBD1

CDR3aa: CASSEAGLAFF
CDR3nt: TGTGCCAGCAGTGAGGCGGGACTCGCTTTCTTT
abundance: -
v_gene: TRBV2
j_gene: TRBJ1-1
d_gene: -

CDR3aa: CASALWGDATDTQYF
CDR3nt: TGCGCCAGCGCTCTTTGGGGGGATGCCACAGATACGCAGTATTTT
abundance: -
v_gene: TRBV5-1
j_gene: TRBJ2-3
d_gene: -

CDR3aa: CASSTRTGELFF
CDR3nt: TGTGCCAGCAGTACCAGGACCGGGGAGCTGTTTTTT
abundance: -
v_gene: TRBV6-4
j_gene: TRBJ2-2
d_gene: -

CDR3aa: CASSSRSYNEQFF
CDR3nt: TGTGCCAGCAGCTCCCGTTCCTACAATGAGCAGTTCTTC
abundance: -
v_gene: TRBV7-2
j_gene: TRBJ2-1
d_gene: -

CDR3aa: CASSLTTGTSGVAPDTQYF
CDR3nt: TGCGCCAGCAGCCTGACTACCGGGACTAGCGGTGTGGCGCCAGATACGCAGTATTTT
abundance: -
v_gene: TRBV4-1
j_gene: TRBJ2-3
d_gene: TRBD2

CDR3aa: CASSPAGTGGGYTF
CDR3nt: TGTGCCAGCAGCCCAGCCGGGACAGGGGGCGGCTACACCTTC
abundance: -
v_gene: TRBV7-2
j_gene: TRBJ1-2
d_gene: TRBD1

CDR3aa: CASSLGGGHPETGEKLFF
CDR3nt: TGCGCCAGCAGCTTGGGGGGCGGCCATCCCGAAACTGGGGAAAAACTGTTTTTT
abundance: -
v_gene: TRBV5-1
j_gene: TRBJ1-4
d_gene: -

CDR3aa: CASSSDRGSYEQYF
CDR3nt: TGCGCCAGCAGCTCGGACAGGGGTAGCTACGAGCAGTACTTC
abundance: once
v_gene: TRBV5-1
j_gene: TRBJ2-7
d_gene: TRBD1

CDR3aa: CASSVAVRGQETQYF
CDR3nt: TGTGCCAGCAGCGTAGCTGTCAGGGGGCAGGAGACCCAGTACTTC
abundance: -
v_gene: TRBV9
j_gene: TRBJ2-5
d_gene: TRBD1

CDR3aa: CASRYPGQINQPQHF
CDR3nt: TGTGCCAGCAGATACCCAGGGCAAATCAATCAGCCCCAGCATTTT
abundance: -
v_gene: TRBV28
j_gene: TRBJ1-5
d_gene: -

CDR3aa: CASSQVVTGANYGYTF
CDR3nt: TGCGCCAGCAGCCAAGTTGTAACAGGCGCTAACTATGGCTACACCTTC
abundance: few
v_gene: TRBV4-1
j_gene: TRBJ1-2
d_gene: -

CDR3aa: CASSQDLSARGRGYTF
CDR3nt: TGTGCCAGCAGCCAAGATCTCTCGGCAAGGGGCAGGGGCTACACCTTC
abundance: once
v_gene: TRBV3-1/TRBV3-2
j_gene: TRBJ1-2
d_gene: -

CDR3aa: CASSPGTVYNSPLHF
CDR3nt: TGTGCCAGCAGTCCGGGGACAGTCTATAATTCACCCCTCCACTTT
abundance: -
v_gene: TRBV28
j_gene: TRBJ1-6
d_gene: TRBD1

CDR3aa: CASSLQGGETEAFF
CDR3nt: TGTGCCAGCAGCTTACAGGGAGGGGAGACTGAAGCTTTCTTT
abundance: -
v_gene: TRBV7-2
j_gene: TRBJ1-1
d_gene: -

CDR3aa: CSVALAGGSDTQYF
CDR3nt: TGCAGCGTTGCCTTAGCGGGAGGCTCAGATACGCAGTATTTT
abundance: -
v_gene: TRBV29-1
j_gene: TRBJ2-3
d_gene: TRBD2

CDR3aa: CASSQDRGQPQHF
CDR3nt: TGTGCCAGCAGCCAAGACAGGGGGCAGCCCCAGCATTTT
abundance: few
v_gene: TRBV7-2
j_gene: TRBJ1-5
d_gene: TRBD1

CDR3aa: CASSFSLSNTEAFF
CDR3nt: TGTGCCAGCAGCTTTAGCCTTTCGAACACTGAAGCTTTCTTT
abundance: -
v_gene: TRBV11-2
j_gene: TRBJ1-1
d_gene: -

CDR3aa: CASRAGTGGNYGYTF
CDR3nt: TGTGCCAGCAGAGCCGGGACAGGGGGCAACTATGGCTACACCTTC
abundance: -
v_gene: TRBV28
j_gene: TRBJ1-2
d_gene: TRBD1

CDR3aa: CSASIHMENEKLFF
CDR3nt: TGCAGTGCTAGTATTCACATGGAGAATGAAAAACTGTTTTTT
abundance: -
v_gene: TRBV20-1
j_gene: TRBJ1-4
d_gene: -

CDR3aa: CASSVHGEKTSYNEQFF
CDR3nt: TGTGCCAGCAGCGTACACGGGGAGAAGACCTCCTACAATGAGCAGTTCTTC
abundance: -
v_gene: TRBV9
j_gene: TRBJ2-1
d_gene: -

CDR3aa: CASSPNQGNQPQHF
CDR3nt: TGCGCCAGCAGCCCCAACCAGGGCAATCAGCCCCAGCATTTT
abundance: -
v_gene: TRBV5-1
j_gene: TRBJ1-5
d_gene: -

CDR3aa: CATSSPGNTQYF
CDR3nt: TGTGCCACCAGTAGCCCGGGGAATACGCAGTATTTT
abundance: -
v_gene: TRBV24-1
j_gene: TRBJ2-3
d_gene: -

CDR3aa: CASSYSMTGNYGYTF
CDR3nt: TGTGCCAGCAGCTACTCCATGACGGGAAACTATGGCTACACCTTC
abundance: -
v_gene: TRBV3-1/TRBV3-2
j_gene: TRBJ1-2
d_gene: -

CDR3aa: CASSIIGGREETQYF
CDR3nt: TGTGCCAGTAGTATAATAGGGGGGAGGGAGGAGACCCAGTACTTC
abundance: -
v_gene: TRBV19
j_gene: TRBJ2-5
d_gene: -

CDR3aa: CASSLRRGGNEKLFF
CDR3nt: TGTGCCAGCAGCCTTCGGCGGGGGGGGAATGAAAAACTGTTTTTT
abundance: -
v_gene: TRBV11-2
j_gene: TRBJ1-4
d_gene: -

CDR3aa: CASSTRQGGPASYEQYF
CDR3nt: TGCGCCAGCAGCACACGACAGGGGGGCCCTGCCTCCTACGAGCAGTACTTC
abundance: -
v_gene: TRBV5-1
j_gene: TRBJ2-7
d_gene: TRBD1

CDR3aa: CASSRGQPLQGPGYTF
CDR3nt: TGTGCCAGCAGCCGGGGACAGCCGCTCCAAGGCCCCGGCTACACCTTC
abundance: once
v_gene: TRBV5-8
j_gene: TRBJ1-2
d_gene: TRBD1

CDR3aa: CASSLGQRAEQYF
CDR3nt: TGCGCCAGCAGCTTGGGCCAGCGGGCCGAGCAGTACTTC
abundance: few
v_gene: TRBV5-1
j_gene: TRBJ2-7
d_gene: -

CDR3aa: CASSLEGGNSPLHF
CDR3nt: TGTGCCAGCAGCTTGGAGGGGGGGAATTCACCCCTCCACTTT
abundance: once
v_gene: TRBV5-4
j_gene: TRBJ1-6
d_gene: -

CDR3aa: CASSLDSGTGSDTQYF
CDR3nt: TGCGCCAGCAGCTTGGATTCCGGGACAGGGTCAGATACGCAGTATTTT
abundance: -
v_gene: TRBV5-1
j_gene: TRBJ2-3
d_gene: TRBD1

CDR3aa: CASSRQGGTEAFF
CDR3nt: TGTGCCAGCAGCCGACAGGGTGGGACTGAAGCTTTCTTT
abundance: -
v_gene: TRBV3-1/TRBV3-2
j_gene: TRBJ1-1
d_gene: TRBD1

CDR3aa: CASSVGLSVEQFF
CDR3nt: TGTGCCAGCAGCGTAGGTCTTAGCGTTGAGCAGTTCTTC
abundance: -
v_gene: TRBV9
j_gene: TRBJ2-1
d_gene: -

CDR3aa: CASSQVNTGLEKLFF
CDR3nt: TGTGCCAGCAGCCAAGTCAACACGGGGTTAGAAAAACTGTTTTTT
abundance: -
v_gene: TRBV4-2
j_gene: TRBJ1-4
d_gene: -

CDR3aa: CASSLEVAGGTGELFF
CDR3nt: TGCGCCAGCAGCTTGGAGGTAGCGGGGGGCACCGGGGAGCTGTTTTTT
abundance: -
v_gene: TRBV5-1
j_gene: TRBJ2-2
d_gene: TRBD2

CDR3aa: CASSLKGRTEAFF
CDR3nt: TGTGCCAGCAGTTTAAAGGGGAGGACTGAAGCTTTCTTT
abundance: many
v_gene: TRBV12-3/TRBV12-4
j_gene: TRBJ1-1
d_gene: -

CDR3aa: CASSARPGTEAFF
CDR3nt: TGTGCCAGCAGTGCCCGTCCCGGGACTGAAGCTTTCTTT
abundance: -
v_gene: TRBV27
j_gene: TRBJ1-1
d_gene: -

CDR3aa: CASSPTGYGYTF
CDR3nt: TGTGCCAGTAGTCCAACAGGATATGGCTACACCTTC
abundance: -
v_gene: TRBV19
j_gene: TRBJ1-2
d_gene: -

CDR3aa: CASSIGGADTQYF
CDR3nt: TGTGCCAGTAGTATTGGTGGAGCGGATACGCAGTATTTT
abundance: -
v_gene: TRBV19
j_gene: TRBJ2-3
d_gene: -

CDR3aa: CAWGVSSYGDQPQHF
CDR3nt: TGTGCCTGGGGGGTCTCTTCATACGGGGATCAGCCCCAGCATTTT
abundance: -
v_gene: TRBV2
j_gene: TRBJ1-5
d_gene: -

CDR3aa: CASSSNRVGSPYEQYF
CDR3nt: TGCGCCAGCAGCTCAAACAGGGTGGGTTCGCCCTACGAGCAGTACTTC
abundance: few
v_gene: TRBV5-1
j_gene: TRBJ2-7
d_gene: -

CDR3aa: CASSLSGGANGYTF
CDR3nt: TGTGCCAGCAGTTTGTCGGGGGGCGCGAATGGCTACACCTTC
abundance: -
v_gene: TRBV28
j_gene: TRBJ1-2
d_gene: -

CDR3aa: CASSLALAFTDTQYF
CDR3nt: TGTGCCAGCAGCTTAGCGTTGGCATTCACAGATACGCAGTATTTT
abundance: -
v_gene: TRBV7-9
j_gene: TRBJ2-3
d_gene: -

CDR3aa: CASRKAAGNNEQFF
CDR3nt: TGCGCCAGCAGGAAGGCCGCAGGTAACAATGAGCAGTTCTTC
abundance: -
v_gene: TRBV5-1
j_gene: TRBJ2-1
d_gene: -

CDR3aa: CSARGLGEAFF
CDR3nt: TGCAGTGCTCGCGGGCTGGGAGAAGCTTTCTTT
abundance: -
v_gene: TRBV20-1
j_gene: TRBJ1-1
d_gene: -